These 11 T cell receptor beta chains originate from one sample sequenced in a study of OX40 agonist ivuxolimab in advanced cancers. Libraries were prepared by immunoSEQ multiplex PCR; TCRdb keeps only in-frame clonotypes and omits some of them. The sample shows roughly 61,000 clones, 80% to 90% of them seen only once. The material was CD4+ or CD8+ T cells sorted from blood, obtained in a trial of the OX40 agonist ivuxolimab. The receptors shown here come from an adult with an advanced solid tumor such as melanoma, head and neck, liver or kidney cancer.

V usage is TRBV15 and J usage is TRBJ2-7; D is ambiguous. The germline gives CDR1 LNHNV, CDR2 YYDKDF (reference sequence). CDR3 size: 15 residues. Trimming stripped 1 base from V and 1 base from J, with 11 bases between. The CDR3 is CATSRAGLQSYEQYF. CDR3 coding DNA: TGTGCCACCAGCAGAGCTGGGCTACAGTCCTACGAGCAGTACTTC.

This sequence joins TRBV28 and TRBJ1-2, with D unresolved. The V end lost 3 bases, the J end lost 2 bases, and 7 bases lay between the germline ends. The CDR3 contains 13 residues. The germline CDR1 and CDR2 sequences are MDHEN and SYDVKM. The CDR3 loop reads CASSLAENYGYTF. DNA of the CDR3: TGTGCCAGCAGTTTGGCGGAGAACTATGGCTACACCTTC.

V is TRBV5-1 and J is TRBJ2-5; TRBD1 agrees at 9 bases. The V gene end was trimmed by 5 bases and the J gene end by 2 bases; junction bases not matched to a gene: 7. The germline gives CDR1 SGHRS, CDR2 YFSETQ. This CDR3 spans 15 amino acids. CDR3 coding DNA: TGCGCCAGCAGTAAAACAGGGGGCCCTCAAGAGACCCAGTACTTC. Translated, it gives CASSKTGGPQETQYF.

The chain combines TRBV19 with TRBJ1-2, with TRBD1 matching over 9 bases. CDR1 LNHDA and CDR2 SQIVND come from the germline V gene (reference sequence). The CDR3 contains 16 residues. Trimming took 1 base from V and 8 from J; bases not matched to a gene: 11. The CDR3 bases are TGTGCCAGTAGTATAGTTCCGGGACAGGGTACGGAAGGCTACACCTTC. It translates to CASSIVPGQGTEGYTF.

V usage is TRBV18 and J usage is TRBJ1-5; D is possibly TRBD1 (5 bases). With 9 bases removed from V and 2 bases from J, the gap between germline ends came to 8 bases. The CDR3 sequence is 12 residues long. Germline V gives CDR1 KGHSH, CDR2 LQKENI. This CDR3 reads CASGGGNQPQHF. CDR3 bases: TGTGCCAGTGGAGGGGGCAATCAGCCCCAGCATTTT.

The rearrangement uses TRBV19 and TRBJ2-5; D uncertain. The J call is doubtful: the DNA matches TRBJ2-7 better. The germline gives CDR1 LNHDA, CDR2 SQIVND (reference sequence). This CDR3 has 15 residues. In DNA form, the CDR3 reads TGTGCCAGTAGTAGCCAATACCAGGACCCCTACGAGCAGTACTTC. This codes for CASSSQYQDPYEQYF.

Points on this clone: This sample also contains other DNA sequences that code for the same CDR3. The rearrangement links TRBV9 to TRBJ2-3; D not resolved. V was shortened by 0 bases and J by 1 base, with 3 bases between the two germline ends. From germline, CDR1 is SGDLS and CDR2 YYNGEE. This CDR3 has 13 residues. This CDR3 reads CASSVGGTDTQYF. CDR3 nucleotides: TGTGCCAGCAGCGTAGGCGGCACAGATACGCAGTATTTT. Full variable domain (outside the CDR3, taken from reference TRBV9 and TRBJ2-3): DSGVTQTPKHLITATGQRVTLRCSPRSGDLSVYWYQQSLDQGLQFLIQYYNGEERAKGNILERFSAQQFPDLHSELNLSSLELGDSALYFCASSVGGTDTQYFGPGTRLTVL.

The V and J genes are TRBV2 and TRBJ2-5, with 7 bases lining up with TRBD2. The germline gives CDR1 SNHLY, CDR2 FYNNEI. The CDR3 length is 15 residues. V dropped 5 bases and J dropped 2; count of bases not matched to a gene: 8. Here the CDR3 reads CASSLWGGTQETQYF. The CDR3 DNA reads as TGTGCCAGCAGTCTCTGGGGGGGAACTCAAGAGACCCAGTACTTC.

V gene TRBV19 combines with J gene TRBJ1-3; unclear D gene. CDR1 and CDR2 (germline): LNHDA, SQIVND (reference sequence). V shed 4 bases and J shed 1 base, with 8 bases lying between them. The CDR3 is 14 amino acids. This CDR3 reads CASSSQVSGNTIYF. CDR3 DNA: TGTGCCAGTAGTAGCCAGGTATCTGGAAACACCATATATTTT. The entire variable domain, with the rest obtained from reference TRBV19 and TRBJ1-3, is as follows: DGGITQSPKYLFRKEGQNVTLSCEQNLNHDAMYWYRQDPGQGLRLIYYSQIVNDFQKGDIAEGYSVSREKKESFPLTVTSAQKNPTAFYLCASSSQVSGNTIYFGEGSWLTVV.

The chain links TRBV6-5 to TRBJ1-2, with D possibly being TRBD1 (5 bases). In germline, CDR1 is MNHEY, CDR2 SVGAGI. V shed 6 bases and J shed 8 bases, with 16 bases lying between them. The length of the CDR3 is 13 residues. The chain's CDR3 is CASRPTREGGYTF. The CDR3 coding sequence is TGTGCCAGCAGGCCTACCAGAGAGGGGGGCTACACCTTC.

CDR3 sequence (DNA): TGTGCCAGTAGTATACAGGGAAGCAATCAGCCCCAGCATTTT. Amino acids: CASSIQGSNQPQHF. The rearrangement joins TRBV19 to TRBJ1-5, with D possibly being TRBD1 (5 bases). V was shortened by 2 bases and J by 1 base, with 6 bases between the two germline ends. In germline, CDR1 is LNHDA, CDR2 SQIVND (reference sequence). The length of the CDR3 is 14 residues. The entire variable domain, with the rest obtained from reference TRBV19 and TRBJ1-5, is as follows: DGGITQSPKYLFRKEGQNVTLSCEQNLNHDAMYWYRQDPGQGLRLIYYSQIVNDFQKGDIAEGYSVSREKKESFPLTVTSAQKNPTAFYLCASSIQGSNQPQHFGDGTRLSIL.